Included here is one T cell receptor (beta chain) sequence, with context. The data originate from a study of T cells after yellow fever vaccination. Study-level background: It was SMART-Seq v4 Ultra Low Input that prepared the fractions with low cell numbers.

MiXCR, applied by TCRdb to the 5' RACE reads, yields one record per CDR3 protein. This table has about 210,000 distinct CDR3 sequences, about 3% appearing once. Trimming left V 7 bases short and J 0 bases short, with 15 bases between. The CDR3 contains 15 residues. Germline V lookup: CDR1 DFQATT, CDR2 SNEGSKA (reference sequence). The TCR comes from a man younger than 35 who received the YFV17D yellow fever vaccine. V and J are TRBV20-1 and TRBJ2-2; perhaps D is TRBD1 or TRBD2 (6 bases each). Here the sequenced sample was CD4+ T cells sorted from PBMCs, taken 10 days after the yellow fever booster vaccination. CDR3 sequence: CSVNRGPANTGELFF. The CDR3 nucleotides are TGCAGTGTAAACCGGGGGCCCGCGAACACCGGGGAGCTGTTTTTT.